Presented here are 10 T cell receptor beta chains from one specimen sequenced in a study of cytomegalovirus exposure and HLA in healthy donors. With 60 Vbeta and 13 Jbeta primers, the PCR was carried out. Libraries were prepared by immunoSEQ multiplex PCR; TCRdb keeps only in-frame clonotypes and omits some of them. The sample records tens of thousands of clones, about four fifths being singletons. Sequencing used PBMCs. These receptors originate from a man aged 50 or older in good health and CMV-seropositive.

The chain combines TRBV19 with TRBJ1-2, with 10 bases that match TRBD1. Trimming removed 7 bases from V and 7 bases from J; junction bases left unmatched: 6. CDR1 and CDR2 (germline): LNHDA, SQIVND (reference sequence). CDR3 size: 13 residues. The DNA of the CDR3 is TGTGCCAGTATCCCCGGGACAGGGGCTGGCTACACCTTC. Translating it yields CASIPGTGAGYTF.

This clone was recorded only once. V and J are TRBV5-4 and TRBJ2-2; no clear D. The CDR3 covers 15 residues. V was trimmed by 4 bases and J by 0 bases, leaving 10 bases between them. Germline lookup yields CDR1 SGHNT and CDR2 YYREEE (reference sequence). CDR3 in DNA: TGTGCCAGCAGCCAACAGTTCGCGAACACCGGGGAGCTGTTTTTT. This codes for CASSQQFANTGELFF.

The chain recombines TRBV11-1 with TRBJ2-7, with 7 positions matching TRBD1. Per the germline V gene, CDR1 is SGHAT and CDR2 is FQDESV (reference sequence). The CDR3 length is 14 residues. V shed 1 base and J 4 bases; nucleotides not matched to a gene: 4. This chain's CDR3 is CASSLVGQEYEQYF. The CDR3 DNA is TGTGCCAGCAGCTTAGTCGGACAGGAGTACGAGCAGTACTTC.

This chain connects TRBV6-5 to TRBJ2-1; D possibly corresponds to TRBD1 (5 bases). Germline V lookup: CDR1 MNHEY, CDR2 SVGAGI. This CDR3 contains 13 residues. V was cut by 10 bases and J by 9 bases, with 19 bases left in between. The CDR3 bases are TGTGCCACCAATAGGGGTTCTTGGGGTGAGCAGTTCTTC. It translates to CATNRGSWGEQFF.

V usage is TRBV2 and J usage is TRBJ2-1; maybe TRBD1 (5 bases). From germline, CDR1 is SNHLY and CDR2 FYNNEI. V shed 6 bases and J shed 4 bases, with 10 bases lying between them. The length of the CDR3 is 13 residues. The CDR3 reads CASRQDSYNEQFF. The CDR3 DNA reads as TGTGCCAGCAGGCAAGACAGTTACAATGAGCAGTTCTTC.

The chain links TRBV10-3 to TRBJ2-1, with TRBD2 identical over 10 bases. The CDR3 runs to 16 residues. After removal of 5 bases from V and 0 bases from J, the junction contained 4 bases not matched to a gene. Germline CDR1 ENHRY, CDR2 SYGVKD. The CDR3 protein is CAISLTSGNSYNEQFF. DNA for the CDR3: TGTGCCATCAGTCTCACTAGCGGGAACTCCTACAATGAGCAGTTCTTC.

This clone was seen more than once but under ten times. In nucleotides, the CDR3 is TGTGCCTGGAGAAGGGGGGGGCACGAGACCCAGTACTTC. It specifies CAWRRGGHETQYF. The chain uses TRBV30 and TRBJ2-5, with D perhaps matching TRBD2 (7 bases). The V end lost 3 bases, the J end lost 5 bases, and 13 bases lay between the germline ends. CDR1 and CDR2 (germline): GTSNPN, SVGIG (reference sequence). The CDR3 loop spans 13 amino acids. The full variable domain, completed using reference TRBV30 and TRBJ2-5, is SQTIHQWPATLVQPVGSPLSLECTVEGTSNPNLYWYRQAAGRGLQLLFYSVGIGQISSEVPQNLSASRPQDRQFILSSKKLLLSDSGFYLCAWRRGGHETQYFGPGTRLLVL.

The chain carries TRBV7-9 and TRBJ2-3; D possibly corresponds to TRBD1 (9 bases). CDR1 SEHNR and CDR2 FQNEAQ come from the germline V gene (reference sequence). CDR3 length: 16 residues. Trimming cost V 5 bases and J 2 bases, with 17 bases left between them. CDR3 region: CASSVSGTGPTDTQYF. The CDR3 coding sequence is TGTGCCAGCAGCGTTAGCGGGACAGGGCCCACAGATACGCAGTATTTT.

The J gene is TRBJ2-3, the V gene TRBV5-1; 7 nucleotides line up with TRBD1. Germline V lookup: CDR1 SGHRS, CDR2 YFSETQ. V lost 3 bases to trimming and J lost 2 bases; unmatched junction nucleotides: 3. The CDR3 extends over 14 amino acids. DNA for the CDR3: TGCGCCAGCAGCTGGGGACAGAACACAGATACGCAGTATTTT. It yields the protein CASSWGQNTDTQYF.

A single count supports this clone. The chain carries TRBV10-3 and TRBJ2-5, with D maybe TRBD2 (5 bases). V dropped 10 bases and J dropped 2 bases, with 20 bases sitting between them. CDR3 length: 15 amino acids. Germline CDR1 is ENHRY and CDR2 is SYGVKD. CDR3 amino acids: CATGWTLTDQETQYF. The CDR3 DNA sequence: TGTGCCACGGGGTGGACTCTAACCGATCAAGAGACCCAGTACTTC.